This T cell receptor beta chain was sequenced during a study of cytomegalovirus exposure and HLA in healthy donors (dated by TCRdb to between 2016 and 2019). Background on the whole study: In an earlier analysis of 450 to 750 of the donors, roughly 300 Gb of sequence data and approximately 100 million unique TCR beta sequences from roughly 190 million T cells were reported. Approximately 310 gigabases of sequencing data and tens of millions of unique TCR sequences were included in an early release covering several hundred HLA-typed donors. Of the 300 to 450 genotyped donors, about 80% fell in the genetic ancestry cluster associated with self-reported Caucasian donors. The aim of the study was to test whether cataloging public T cell receptors could identify signatures of past pathogen exposure. The T cell repertoires of around 730 subjects were profiled by immunosequencing and related to cytomegalovirus serostatus. In addition to the first cohort of 650 to 750 subjects, a separate validation cohort of some 120 different subjects was used. High-throughput TCR immunosequencing, statistical association of individual TCRs with disease status, and machine learning were combined to predict cytomegalovirus infection status. In a later analysis, previously published TCR beta repertoires from several hundred donors were re-analyzed and high-resolution HLA genotyping was added so that TCR occurrence patterns could be studied. In the later analysis, no new phenotypic data were used to find candidate immune exposures; instead, reliance was placed on TCR beta sequences and their occurrence across donors. To decide whether each TCR beta V gene segment behaved as functional or pseudogenic, an earlier analysis of approximately 600 of the donors relied on high-throughput TCR beta sequencing. Donor age, sex, ethnicity and CMV serostatus were compiled together with the repertoire data. Genome-wide SNP genotypes for about 60% of the roughly 670 donors were used in a later genetic analysis, which treated that subset as a discovery cohort. All discovery cohort repertoires had been generated on a single sequencing platform. Class I and class II HLA loci were covered by the typing at four-digit resolution. The number of typed donors differed by locus: roughly 620-630 for A, B, C, DRB1 and DQB1; 522 for DQA1; fewer than 610 for DPA1; and some 470 for DPB1. Because of strong linkage in the cohort, roughly five DR-DQ haplotypes were treated as single units for association and clustering. On average, 235,054 unique TCR beta nucleotide sequences were sequenced per donor among 398 genotyped donors of the cohort, with about 19% of those sequences being non-productive. Paper-wide results and their limitations: Most TCR sequences were seen in very few donors, while some public TCRs were found in many individuals. In both the original and validation cohorts, the classifier was reported to diagnose cytomegalovirus status with high specificity and sensitivity. Linkage disequilibrium might explain the correlated functional status among segregating V segments, but an unknown experimental factor could not be excluded. Because counts were too low, 15 to 20 rarely observed V segments, including chromosome 9 orphons, were excluded from the earlier analysis of 587 of the donors. A further reported finding was that TCR beta sequences accurately predicted the HLA-A and HLA-B alleles for most subjects in the first cohort. According to a later analysis, most CMV-associated TCR beta chains appeared to be HLA-restricted, and the HLA associations seemed to be driven largely by CMV exposure. A group of highly shared sequence variants was considered likely to be a technical artifact of the sequencing pipeline. In a later genetic analysis, fewer N-insertions in productive TCRs were reported among donors in an Asian-associated ancestry cluster than the roughly 670-donor mean. In vitro tests confirmed that a few of the cytomegalovirus-associated TCR beta chains recognize cytomegalovirus antigens. Several of the top co-occurrence clusters appeared to be linked to parvovirus B19, influenza, CMV and Epstein-Barr virus, according to a later analysis. The authors suggested that the approach could potentially be extended to other disease states and immunological phenotypes. The only immune exposure information available for the cohort was CMV serostatus. In a later analysis, the rate of TCR association differed among HLA loci, with DRB1 alleles having the most associated TCRs and HLA-C alleles having the fewest. A later genetic analysis associated a missense DCLRE1C variant with V-gene and J-gene trimming of TCR beta chains, and an independent cohort replicated the association. The study gave a list of over 150 TCR beta chains associated with cytomegalovirus. Presence/absence analyses assumed roughly uniform sequencing depth across donors, an assumption that may not hold. The 87-base-pair reads could not distinguish some IMGT-functional V segments, including TRBV6-2 and TRBV6-3, so those segments were excluded. A later analysis found that HLA-associated TCR beta chains were more clonally expanded and had lower generation probabilities than equally common non-associated chains. In an earlier analysis of more than 500 of the donors, most TCR beta V segments appeared in productive rearrangements about 87% or about 30% of the time, broadly matching IMGT annotations. When HLA alleles, especially DR and DQ, strongly co-occurred, attributing TCR associations to individual alleles was difficult. The cohort was sequenced for TCR beta chains only, and without alpha or paired-chain data the features that could be detected were limited. Specific HLA alleles were associated with 15,000 to 20,000 TCR beta sequences at a false discovery rate of 0.05 in a later analysis. HLA typing was unavailable for some donors at each locus, so association tests used only the typed subset.

In total, 500 to 700 healthy bone marrow donors made up the cohort. At the time of sampling, every cohort member was nominally healthy, though immune exposures that went unrecorded were likely present. The donor was CMV seropositive and belonged to the group of more than 250 seropositive cohort members. Each donor provided a peripheral blood sample, and peripheral blood mononuclear cells were used for TCR beta sequencing. Genomic DNA extraction from the blood cell samples was performed with the Qiagen DNeasy Blood Extraction Kit. In regard to this clone: Its recognized antigen is unknown. The record has no base qualities; no much larger clone is one base away.

Receptor amplification or capture employed the immunoSEQ multiplex PCR assay. For the multiplex PCR, a mixture combining 60 forward primers for TCR Vbeta segments and 13 reverse primers for TCR Jbeta segments was used. A multiplex PCR assay on genomic DNA amplified the CDR3 region of rearranged TCR beta genes. Amplified TCR beta libraries were sequenced as 87-base-pair reads on the Illumina HiSeq System. Per the source publication's procedure: A later analysis tallied 70 million to 100 million unique TCR beta chains across the 550 to 850 repertoires, and some 10 million of those chains were shared by two or more donors. Raw reads were error-corrected and collapsed into unique sequences by a nearest-neighbor algorithm in which closely related sequences were merged to remove PCR and sequencing errors. CDR3 sequences were aligned to IMGT reference sequences to assign V, D and J gene segments. Each retained sequence needed at least a six-nucleotide match to both a V gene segment and a J gene segment. A rearrangement was called productive if the CDR3 had no stop codons and remained in frame with V and J, and every other rearrangement was called non-productive. Following IMGT convention, CDR3 was defined as the stretch from the second conserved V-encoded cysteine to the conserved J-encoded phenylalanine. Sequences without an unambiguous match to a single V gene segment were excluded from the earlier analysis of 450 to 750 of the donors. An earlier analysis of 587 of the donors called V segments functional above 56.7% productive rearrangements and segregating when the between-donor standard deviation exceeded 5%. A statistical classification framework was developed to diagnose cytomegalovirus status using the catalog of TCR beta chain sequences. V and J gene assignment, in a later analysis, came from comparing TCR nucleotide sequences with IMGT/GENE-DB human TR gene sequences. A later analysis assigned CDR3 sequences and most-parsimonious VDJ recombination scenarios with the TCRdist pipeline. In a later analysis, each TCR beta chain was defined by its CDR3 amino acid sequence together with its V-gene family, and reads lacking a unique V-gene family were excluded. A later analysis removed 500 to 600 highly shared, low-generation-probability nucleotide sequences to deal with suspected cross-contamination and a sequencing artifact. In a later analysis, a clonal expansion index for each public chain was calculated from normalized within-repertoire ranks of inferred template counts. In a later analysis, generation probabilities were computed using a VDJ recombination model fitted to out-of-frame rearrangements, and the results were checked against IGoR. Hypergeometric tests were used in a later analysis to score TCR-TCR, TCR-HLA and TCR-CMV co-occurrence, with a repertoire-size bias correction applied to the TCR pairs. False discovery rates were estimated in a later analysis by permuting HLA or CMV assignments 20 times. In a later analysis, co-occurring TCRs were grouped using DBSCAN, and TCRdist sequence similarity was added for clustering within HLA-allele-positive subsets. Repertoires with fewer than 30,000 or more than 120,000 public chains were left out of co-occurrence clustering, as were about 5 repertoires with anomalous nucleotide sharing. TCRdb mirrors the immuneACCESS table, restricted to in-frame sequences. Some clones are absent from its copies; in checked studies, under half trace to an unresolved V gene, and the reason for the others is unknown. V, J and clone size reflect that table, while D and trimming were determined from the DNA. The sample table lists around 100,000 clones, 60% to 80% of them with a count of one. About 4.3% of the sample is taken by the ten largest.

The CDR3 runs 22 residues from the cysteine to the phenylalanine. Of all the DNA, just the CDR3 is kept, 66 bases in frame from base 1. Source material: PBMCs. This receptor chain uses TRBV21-1 and TRBJ2-1; the table names TRBD2, a call not compared with the DNA. TRBV21-1 is deemed a pseudogene. This receptor was identified in a woman under 30 in good health and CMV-seropositive. The CDR3 loop reads CASSKALSETGPLAGGLGEQFF. The DNA reads TGTGCCAGCAGCAAAGCGCTTTCGGAGACAGGTCCTCTGGCGGGAGGGCTGGGGGAGCAGTTCTTC.